These 2 T cell receptor beta chains were sequenced from one sample in a study of T cell repertoires in cytomegalovirus infection. TCRdb called the reads again in MiXCR, with one record for every CDR3 protein. The repertoire has under 850,000 distinct CDR3 sequences, 35% to 45% of them found once; the top ten carry under 3%. Material: PBMCs. These receptors came from a human donor in good health (CMV status not recorded). Some clones in this sample may be carry-over from other donors' samples.

Comments on this clonotype: A much bigger clone sits one base away, suggesting this may be a read error. This chain connects TRBV7-2 to TRBJ2-1; 7 positions agree with TRBD2. Germline-derived CDR1 and CDR2 are SGHTA and FQGNSA. The CDR3 sequence is 15 residues long. This CDR3 is CASSLVAWAGVEQVF. The CDR3 coding sequence is TGTGCCAGCAGCTTAGTTGCCTGGGCGGGGGTCGAGCAGGTCTTC.

CDR3 region: CASSQSKVRGEQYF. The CDR3 DNA reads TGCGCCAGCAGTCAATCGAAGGTCCGGGGCGAGCAGTACTTC. The rearrangement uses TRBV23-1 and TRBJ2-7; D possibly corresponds to TRBD2 (5 bases). TRBV23-1 is an ORF; its function is uncertain. Trimming took 0 bases from V and 6 from J, leaving 12 bases between them. The CDR3 runs to 14 residues.